This T cell receptor (beta chain) appears in the sequencing data of a study of blood T cell repertoires in COVID-19. The authors' processing: Amplification with reference gene primers provided the estimates of nucleated cell counts. TCRdb's copy holds only in-frame clones and misses some; the assay was immunoSEQ multiplex PCR. The DNA was the basis for D and trimming; V, J and clone size are from that table. The sample consists of 150,000 to 200,000 clones, less than 90% of them appearing once. Germline CDR1 is MNHNY and CDR2 is SVGAGI (reference sequence). V was clipped by 7 bases and J by 2 bases, with 16 bases between them. The CDR3 is 15 residues long.

The sequenced material came from peripheral blood. The sequence derives from a man aged 70 or older with active or convalescent COVID-19. The chain carries TRBV6-6 and TRBJ2-3, with D maybe TRBD2 (6 bases). The CDR3 here is CASNLGGLHTDTQYF. CDR3 nucleotides: TGTGCCAGCAACCTGGGGGGATTGCACACAGATACGCAGTATTTT.